This T cell receptor (beta chain) appears in the sequencing data of a study of cytomegalovirus exposure and HLA in healthy donors (dated by TCRdb to about 2017). Study-wide context: In an earlier analysis of 587 of the donors, around 290 Gb of sequence data and 90 million to 130 million unique TCR beta sequences from about 180 million T cells were reported. An early release that covered approximately 600 HLA-typed donors contained about 290 gigabases of sequencing data and tens of millions of unique TCR sequences. Of the roughly 400 genotyped donors, 81% were placed in the genetic ancestry cluster associated with self-reported Caucasian donors. The study aimed to test whether signatures of past pathogen exposure could be identified by cataloging public T cell receptors. The T cell repertoires of 666 subjects were profiled by immunosequencing and related to cytomegalovirus serostatus. Along with the roughly 700-subject first cohort, a separate validation cohort of some 130 different subjects was used. To predict cytomegalovirus infection status, the study combined high-throughput TCR immunosequencing, statistical association of individual TCRs with disease status, and machine learning. To study patterns of TCR occurrence, a later analysis re-analyzed previously published TCR beta repertoires from 500 to 850 donors and added high-resolution HLA genotyping. The later analysis used no new phenotypic data to find candidate immune exposures, relying instead on TCR beta sequences and their occurrence across donors. An earlier analysis of 587 of the donors applied high-throughput TCR beta sequencing to assess whether each TCR beta V gene segment acted as functional or pseudogenic. Donor age, sex, ethnicity and CMV serostatus were compiled alongside the repertoire data. Genome-wide SNP genotypes for about three fifths of the roughly 670 donors were used in a later genetic analysis, which treated that subset as a discovery cohort. All discovery cohort repertoires had been generated on a single sequencing platform. HLA typing included class I and class II loci at four-digit resolution. Typing coverage varied by locus: 629-630 donors for A, B, C, DRB1 and DQB1; roughly 500 for DQA1; over 600 for DPA1; approximately 450 for DPB1. Roughly 5 DR-DQ haplotypes were handled as single units for association and clustering, since linkage in the cohort was strong. Among approximately 370 genotyped donors of the cohort, an average of approximately 220,000 unique TCR beta nucleotide sequences was sequenced per donor, of which about 18% were non-productive. What the study reported, not specific to this receptor: Most CMV-associated TCR beta chains appeared to be HLA-restricted in a later analysis, and the HLA associations seemed to be driven largely by CMV exposure. Compared with equally common non-associated chains, HLA-associated TCR beta chains in a later analysis were more clonally expanded and had lower generation probabilities. In an earlier analysis of fewer than 750 of the donors, most TCR beta V segments were observed in productive rearrangements about 87% or about 30% of the time, broadly matching IMGT annotations. Linkage disequilibrium might explain the correlated functional status among segregating V segments, but an unknown experimental factor could not be ruled out. The classifier was reported to diagnose cytomegalovirus status with high specificity and sensitivity in both the original and validation cohorts. The 87-base-pair reads could not distinguish some IMGT-functional V segments, including TRBV6-2 and TRBV6-3, so those segments were excluded. The study gave a list of about 150 TCR beta chains associated with cytomegalovirus. A further reported finding was that TCR beta sequences accurately predicted the HLA-A and HLA-B alleles for most subjects in the first cohort. Roughly uniform sequencing depth across donors was assumed in presence/absence analyses, although this assumption may not hold. In a later analysis, the rate of TCR association differed among HLA loci, with DRB1 alleles having the most associated TCRs and HLA-C alleles having the fewest. An association between a missense DCLRE1C variant and V-gene and J-gene trimming of TCR beta chains was found in a later genetic analysis and replicated in an independent cohort. The only immune exposure information available for the cohort was CMV serostatus. According to a later analysis, parvovirus B19, influenza, CMV and Epstein-Barr virus appeared linked to several top co-occurrence clusters. HLA typing was unavailable for some donors at each locus, so association tests used only the typed subset. In this cohort, only TCR beta chains were sequenced, and detectable features were limited by the absence of alpha or paired-chain data. The earlier analysis of 450 to 700 of the donors excluded fewer than 20 rarely observed V segments, including chromosome 9 orphons, because counts were too low. When HLA alleles, especially DR and DQ, strongly co-occurred, attributing TCR associations to individual alleles was difficult. According to a later genetic analysis, donors in an Asian-associated ancestry cluster had fewer N-insertions in productive TCRs than the approximately 610-donor mean. A later analysis associated about 17,000 TCR beta sequences with specific HLA alleles at a false discovery rate of 0.05. Across donors, most TCR sequences were observed very rarely, whereas some public TCRs were present in many individuals. A cluster of highly shared sequence variants was judged likely to represent a technical artifact of the sequencing pipeline. Three of the identified cytomegalovirus-associated TCR beta chains were confirmed in vitro to be specific for cytomegalovirus antigens. The authors suggested that the approach could potentially be extended to other disease states and immunological phenotypes.

Via the germline V gene, CDR1 is LGHNA and CDR2 YSLEER. The CDR3 goes from the cysteine to the phenylalanine over 17 residues. The sequence is cut down to CDR3 DNA, 51 bases in frame from base 1. V is cut back by 4 bases and J by 4 bases, with 13 bases in the junction unmatched. The library was built by means of the immunoSEQ multiplex PCR assay. For the multiplex PCR, a mixture combining 60 forward primers for TCR Vbeta segments and 13 reverse primers for TCR Jbeta segments was used. A multiplex PCR assay on genomic DNA amplified the CDR3 region of rearranged TCR beta genes. The amplified TCR beta libraries were sequenced on the Illumina HiSeq System as 87-base-pair reads. The published analysis was carried out like this. A later analysis tallied around 82 million unique TCR beta chains across the 666 repertoires, and around 9.9 million of those chains were shared by two or more donors. Raw reads were error-corrected and collapsed into unique sequences by a nearest-neighbor algorithm in which closely related sequences were merged to remove PCR and sequencing errors. To assign V, D and J gene segments, CDR3 sequences were aligned to IMGT reference sequences. For a sequence to be retained, a match of at least six nucleotides was required to both a V gene segment and a J gene segment. A rearrangement counted as productive if the CDR3 had no stop codons and remained in frame with V and J, and every other rearrangement counted as non-productive. CDR3 was defined according to IMGT convention as the region running from the second conserved V-encoded cysteine to the conserved J-encoded phenylalanine. The earlier analysis of more than 450 of the donors excluded sequences that lacked an unambiguous match to a single V gene segment. In an earlier analysis of 587 of the donors, V segments were called functional above 56.7% productive rearrangements and were called segregating when the between-donor standard deviation exceeded 5%. To diagnose cytomegalovirus status from the catalog of TCR beta chain sequences, a statistical classification framework was built. V and J gene assignment, in a later analysis, came from comparing TCR nucleotide sequences with IMGT/GENE-DB human TR gene sequences. The TCRdist pipeline was used in a later analysis to assign CDR3 sequences and most-parsimonious VDJ recombination scenarios. In a later analysis, each TCR beta chain was defined by its CDR3 amino acid sequence together with its V-gene family, and reads without a unique V-gene family were excluded. In a later analysis, fewer than 650 highly shared, low-generation-probability nucleotide sequences were removed to address suspected cross-contamination and a sequencing artifact. In a later analysis, a clonal expansion index was calculated for each public chain from normalized within-repertoire ranks of inferred template counts. A later analysis computed generation probabilities with a VDJ recombination model fitted to out-of-frame rearrangements, and checked the results against IGoR. A later analysis scored TCR-TCR, TCR-HLA and TCR-CMV co-occurrence with hypergeometric tests, applying a repertoire-size bias correction to TCR pairs. To estimate false discovery rates, a later analysis permuted the HLA or CMV assignments 20 times. A later analysis grouped co-occurring TCRs with DBSCAN, adding TCRdist sequence similarity when clustering within HLA-allele-positive subsets. For co-occurrence clustering, repertoires with fewer than 30,000 or more than 120,000 public chains were excluded, along with a handful of repertoires with anomalous nucleotide sharing. TCRdb holds this immuneACCESS table with in-frame rearrangements only. Some clones are missing; in checked studies, unresolved V genes explain under half, and the rest has no known cause. The V and J calls and the clone size are those of that table, but D and trimming were determined from the DNA. Present in this sample are about 200,000 clones, approximately 80% of which were seen just once. Jointly, the top ten make up roughly 0.098% of the sample.

A few counts support this clone. This clone's antigen is unknown. Base qualities were left out, and no much larger clone turns up one base away. The cohort was made up of around 720 healthy bone marrow donors. Cohort members were all nominally healthy when sampled, although unrecorded immune exposures were likely present. The donor was CMV seronegative and belonged to the group of more than 300 seronegative cohort members. Every donor gave a peripheral blood sample, and the peripheral blood mononuclear cells from that sample were used for TCR beta sequencing. Genomic DNA extraction from the blood cell samples was performed with the Qiagen DNeasy Blood Extraction Kit.

This clonotype was sampled from a boy aged 2 to 10 in good health and CMV-seronegative. The sequence links TRBV4-3 to TRBJ2-1; the central 7 bases match TRBD2. The material sequenced was PBMCs. The CDR3 corresponds to CASSPLIVGGGYNEQFF. The DNA sequence reads TGCGCCAGCAGCCCCTTAATCGTGGGGGGAGGGTACAATGAGCAGTTCTTC.